One sample yielded the 24 T cell receptor beta chains listed below, sequenced in a study of beta chain features in type 1 diabetes. Sequencing targeted expressed TCRB transcripts, as all isolated RNA had been reverse transcribed. Only in-frame clones appear in the TCRdb table, and some are missing; sequencing was by immunoSEQ multiplex PCR. The sample comprises 900,000 or so clones, about a sixth of which are singletons, and 0.02% to 0.03% rests with the top ten. Material: naive CD4+ T cells from blood. Every receptor here comes from a woman in her late teens or twenties in good health.

The gene calls are TRBV18 and TRBJ2-6; 12 bases fit TRBD2. Germline V gene lookup returns CDR1 KGHSH and CDR2 LQKENI. The CDR3 runs 18 residues. The ends lost 3 bases at V and 2 bases at J; junction bases unmatched: 5. Here the CDR3 reads CASSPALAGGTGANVLTF. DNA for the CDR3: TGTGCCAGCTCACCGGCGCTAGCGGGAGGGACTGGGGCCAACGTCCTGACTTTC.

This clone was detected only a few times. V usage is TRBV11-2 and J usage is TRBJ2-1; 11 nucleotides match TRBD2. There are 15 residues in the CDR3. The germline V gene has CDR1 SGHAT and CDR2 FQNNGV. The V and J ends lost 3 bases and 7 bases, in that order; junction bases with no gene match: 5. DNA for the CDR3: TGTGCCAGCAGCTTCGGGACTAGCGGACAAAATGAGCAGTTCTTC. Translating it yields CASSFGTSGQNEQFF.

The chain carries TRBV7-9 and TRBJ2-6, with a weak D call TRBD1 (5 bases). Germline V gene sequence: CDR1 SEHNR, CDR2 FQNEAQ (reference sequence). The CDR3 sequence is 19 residues long. Trimming took 5 bases from V and 4 from J, leaving 24 bases between them. This chain's CDR3 is CASSPRLAGLAAGANVLTF. The CDR3 nucleotides read TGTGCCAGCAGCCCGAGGTTAGCAGGGCTCGCGGCCGGGGCCAACGTCCTGACTTTC.

This clone has only a few counts. The chain employs TRBV19 and TRBJ2-3; 13 bases agree with TRBD2. The CDR3 extends over 19 amino acids. The germline V gene has CDR1 LNHDA and CDR2 SQIVND (reference sequence). Trimming at V came to 4 bases and at J to 1 base, leaving 11 bases not matched to a gene. The CDR3 DNA is TGTGCCAGTAGTACCCGGACTAGCGGGAGTACCCGCGGCACAGATACGCAGTATTTT. This gives the protein CASSTRTSGSTRGTDTQYF.

V gene TRBV2 combines with J gene TRBJ1-4; D not resolved. The CDR3 contains 11 residues. CDR1 and CDR2 (germline): SNHLY, FYNNEI. V shed 6 bases and J shed 7 bases, with 6 bases lying between them. CDR3: CASSRSEKLFF. CDR3 DNA sequence: TGTGCCAGCAGCAGAAGTGAAAAACTGTTTTTT.

The chain employs TRBV29-1 and TRBJ1-2; perhaps TRBD1 as D (6 bases). CDR3 length: 14 amino acids. Germline V gene sequence: CDR1 SQVTM, CDR2 ANQGSEA. With 4 bases removed from V and 3 bases from J, the gap between germline ends came to 15 bases. DNA for the CDR3: TGCAGCGTTGTCTCAGGGGCTTCGGACTATGGCTACACCTTC. Translation gives CSVVSGASDYGYTF.

This chain joins TRBV28 and TRBJ1-1, with D possibly being TRBD1 (5 bases). Germline V lookup: CDR1 MDHEN, CDR2 SYDVKM. With 6 bases removed from V and 3 bases from J, the gap between germline ends came to 11 bases. The CDR3 has 13 residues. The CDR3 reads CASSYRTDTEAFF. The CDR3 DNA follows: TGTGCCAGCAGCTACAGGACCGACACTGAAGCTTTCTTT.

The CDR3 is CASSLSKAGEGEQFF. Here the CDR3 DNA reads TGTGCCAGCAGTTTATCGAAAGCGGGAGAGGGGGAGCAGTTCTTC. The gene calls are TRBV28 and TRBJ2-1, with TRBD2 matching over 8 bases. Germline V gene lookup returns CDR1 MDHEN and CDR2 SYDVKM. V lost 1 base, J lost 10 bases, and 9 bases stayed unmatched. The CDR3 runs 15 residues.

The chain links TRBV7-2 to TRBJ1-2; D not certain. Trimming removed 5 bases at V and 0 bases at J, with 7 bases between. The CDR3 totals 13 residues. Germline assignment: CDR1 SGHTA and CDR2 FQGNSA. The CDR3 loop is CASSPNANYGYTF. CDR3 DNA sequence: TGTGCCAGCAGCCCGAACGCTAACTATGGCTACACCTTC.

This clone was counted a few times. V and J are TRBV2 and TRBJ2-5; TRBD1 agrees at 10 bases. The CDR3 sequence is 15 residues long. V was pared by 6 bases and J by 4 bases, with 8 bases of the junction left unmatched. CDR1 and CDR2 from the germline V gene are SNHLY and FYNNEI. In nucleotides, the CDR3 is TGTGCCAGCAGGGGACAGGGGTCCCCGCCAGAGACCCAGTACTTC. Protein sequence: CASRGQGSPPETQYF. The full variable domain, its missing parts supplied by reference TRBV2 and TRBJ2-5, is EPEVTQTPSHQVTQMGQEVILRCVPISNHLYFYWYRQILGQKVEFLVSFYNNEISEKSEIFDDQFSVERPDGSNFTLKIRSTKLEDSAMYFCASRGQGSPPETQYFGPGTRLLVL.

This clone was counted a few times. This rearrangement joins TRBV11-2 to TRBJ2-3, with D unresolved. The CDR3 is 12 amino acids. Germline V CDR1 and CDR2: SGHAT, FQNNGV. Trimming took 5 bases from V and 7 from J, leaving 10 bases between them. CDR3 in DNA: TGTGCCAGCAGCACCGGGCCGAATACGCAGTATTTT. Encoded protein: CASSTGPNTQYF.

In the case of this clone: This sample also contains other DNA sequences that code for the same CDR3. The V and J genes are TRBV18 and TRBJ1-5; 11 bases are shared with TRBD1. This CDR3 contains 15 residues. With V trimmed by 3 bases and J by 6 bases, 4 bases remained unmatched. Germline CDR1 is KGHSH and CDR2 is LQKENI. The CDR3 DNA sequence: TGTGCCAGCTCACCCGGACAGGGGGCTGGTCAGCCCCAGCATTTT. Amino acids: CASSPGQGAGQPQHF.

The chain is built from TRBV4-1 and TRBJ2-7; the D gene could be TRBD1 or TRBD2 (6 bases each). This CDR3 is 15 amino acids long. Germline CDR1 MGHRA, CDR2 YSYEKL. V shed 1 base and J shed 5 bases, with 15 bases lying between them. In DNA form, the CDR3 reads TGCGCCAGCAGCCAAGTACCTAGGAGGGGGGACGAGCAGTACTTC. Translation gives CASSQVPRRGDEQYF.

V is TRBV20-1 and J is TRBJ2-1, with unresolved D. The V end was cut by 5 bases, the J end by 1 base, with 3 bases between. Germline CDR1 is DFQATT and CDR2 is SNEGSKA (reference sequence). The CDR3 spans 11 residues. CDR3 DNA sequence: TGCAGTGCTGGATCCTACAATGAGCAGTTCTTC. Translating gives CSAGSYNEQFF.

The chain carries TRBV5-6 and TRBJ2-1; D may be TRBD1 (5 bases). CDR3 length: 16 residues. V lost 5 bases and J 0 bases, leaving 15 bases between the germline ends. The germline gives CDR1 SGHDT, CDR2 YYEEEE. The CDR3 protein is CASRYRPTRSYNEQFF. The DNA of the CDR3 is TGTGCCAGCAGATACAGGCCGACCCGCTCCTACAATGAGCAGTTCTTC.

The chain carries TRBV7-6 and TRBJ2-7; the D gene is possibly TRBD1 (6 bases). Germline V lookup: CDR1 SGHVS, CDR2 FNYEAQ. Trimming left V 8 bases short and J 2 bases short, with 13 bases between. CDR3 size: 13 residues. The CDR3 coding sequence is TGTGCCAGCGGGGGCACTGACACCTACGAGCAGTACTTC. This translates into CASGGTDTYEQYF.

This chain links TRBV5-4 with TRBJ2-2, with 7 bases fitting TRBD1. The CDR3 covers 15 residues. In germline, CDR1 is SGHNT, CDR2 YYREEE (reference sequence). V was pared by 0 bases and J by 4 bases, with 3 bases of the junction left unmatched. The CDR3 spells CASSLGGGVTGELFF. In nucleotides, the CDR3 is TGTGCCAGCAGCTTGGGAGGGGGCGTCACCGGGGAGCTGTTTTTT. Full variable domain (missing parts from reference TRBV5-4 and TRBJ2-2): ETGVTQSPTHLIKTRGQQVTLRCSSQSGHNTVSWYQQALGQGPQFIFQYYREEENGRGNFPPRFSGLQFPNYSSELNVNALELDDSALYLCASSLGGGVTGELFFGEGSRLTVL.

This clone was detected a few times. The chain recombines TRBV19 with TRBJ2-3, with D possibly TRBD1 on 5 matching bases. The CDR3 covers 17 residues. The V end lost 8 bases, the J end lost 2 bases, and 23 bases lay between the germline ends. Germline values: CDR1 LNHDA, CDR2 SQIVND (reference sequence). The CDR3, as DNA: TGTGCCAGTTCTGGACATGGATTCTTTGGGTACACAGATACGCAGTATTTT. This sequence encodes CASSGHGFFGYTDTQYF.

This chain uses TRBV21-1 with TRBJ2-7; the D segment call TRBD1 is taken from the table without a DNA check. TRBV21-1 is labeled a pseudogene. The CDR3 is 14 residues long. The CDR3 region is CASSAQTVDYEQYF. In DNA form, the CDR3 reads TGTGCCAGCAGCGCCCAGACAGTCGACTACGAGCAGTACTTC.

The chain couples TRBV28 to TRBJ1-1; 7 nucleotides line up with TRBD1. The germline V gene has CDR1 MDHEN and CDR2 SYDVKM. The V segment lost 11 bases and the J segment 1 base; nucleotides outside the gene matches: 13. The CDR3 is made up of 15 amino acids. The CDR3 spells CAGGKLDRPNTEAFF. The CDR3 bases are TGTGCCGGAGGTAAATTGGACAGGCCGAACACTGAAGCTTTCTTT.

The rearrangement uses TRBV15 and TRBJ2-3, with 7 bases fitting TRBD2. The CDR3 totals 16 residues. V lost 2 bases and J lost 5; bases outside the gene matches: 10. The germline CDR1 and CDR2 sequences are LNHNV and YYDKDF (reference sequence). The CDR3 reads CATSRLFGGSGDTQYF. CDR3 coding DNA: TGTGCCACCAGCAGACTGTTCGGCGGGAGTGGAGATACGCAGTATTTT.

The chain carries TRBV7-9 and TRBJ2-7; 9 bases are shared with TRBD2. This CDR3 is 14 amino acids long. Per germline, CDR1 SEHNR and CDR2 FQNEAQ (reference sequence). J was trimmed by 5 bases and V by 1 base; bases with no gene match: 3. CDR3 protein: CASSLVGLANEQYF. The CDR3 region has the DNA TGTGCCAGCAGCTTAGTTGGACTAGCGAACGAGCAGTACTTC.

This clone was detected only a few times. This sequence joins TRBV29-1 and TRBJ1-2, with a tentative D call TRBD1 (5 bases). The CDR3 contains 14 residues. The germline CDR1 and CDR2 sequences are SQVTM and ANQGSEA. V lost 5 bases, J lost 2 bases, and 15 bases lay in between. This chain's CDR3 is CSVNIWGGNYGYTF. The CDR3 DNA follows: TGCAGCGTTAATATTTGGGGGGGAAACTATGGCTACACCTTC.

This clone was seen more than once but under ten times. V is TRBV7-2 and J is TRBJ1-1; 9 nucleotides line up with TRBD1. The V gene end was trimmed by 5 bases and the J gene end by 6 bases; junction bases not matched to a gene: 7. The CDR3 has 14 amino acids. The germline CDR1 and CDR2 sequences are SGHTA and FQGNSA. CDR3 sequence: CASSLGQGYSEAFF. CDR3 bases: TGTGCCAGCAGCCTGGGACAGGGATACTCTGAAGCTTTCTTT. Full variable domain (missing parts from reference TRBV7-2 and TRBJ1-1): GAGVSQSPSNKVTEKGKDVELRCDPISGHTALYWYRQSLGQGLEFLIYFQGNSAPDKSGLPSDRFSAERTGGSVSTLTIQRTQQEDSAVYLCASSLGQGYSEAFFGQGTRLTVV.